These T cell receptor beta chains were read from a single sample in a study of shared clonotypes between healthy human individuals. This table comes from immunoSEQ multiplex PCR, and its TCRdb copy is limited to in-frame clones, with some not included. The profile shows roughly 1,500,000 clones, 95% to 99% of them singletons. Sequenced material: naive CD4+ T cells sorted from blood. These receptors were collected from a man aged 25 to 40 in good health. Both conserved end residues are part of each CDR3. The D gene is left open where the match is weak. The listing skips clone size in some rows; elsewhere it reads once, few, many or a size class.

V gene	J gene	D gene	clone size	CDR3 DNA	CDR3 protein
TRBV5-6	TRBJ2-3	.	.	TGTGCCAGCAGCTTGGAGCCGCATTCCGGCACAGATACGCAGTATTTT	CASSLEPHSGTDTQYF
TRBV5-5	TRBJ2-1	TRBD2	.	TGTGCCAGCAGCCGCCTAGCGGGAGGAGATAATGAGCAGTTCTTC	CASSRLAGGDNEQFF
TRBV9	TRBJ2-5	TRBD2	.	TGTGCCAGCAGCCCCAGCGGGAGGGCCGGGGAGACCCAGTACTTC	CASSPSGRAGETQYF
TRBV20-1	TRBJ1-1	.	.	TGCAGTGCTAGTTCGGGGACTGAAGCTTTCTTT	CSASSGTEAFF
TRBV25-1	TRBJ1-2	.	.	TGTGCCAGCAGTGAAGTGGGGACCGGGGCAAATGGCTACACCTTC	CASSEVGTGANGYTF
TRBV20-1	TRBJ2-7	.	.	TGCAGTGCTAGGACTAAGTACGAGCAGTACTTC	CSARTKYEQYF
TRBV5-1	TRBJ2-7	TRBD1	.	TGCGCCAGCAGCGTACGACAGGGTACCTACGAGCAGTACTTC	CASSVRQGTYEQYF
TRBV28	TRBJ2-7	.	.	TGTGCCAGCAGGACCGGGACCTTCTGGTACGAGCAGTACTTC	CASRTGTFWYEQYF
TRBV7-2	TRBJ1-1	TRBD1	once	TGTGCCAGCAGCAAACGACAGGGGACAGCTTTCTTT	CASSKRQGTAFF
TRBV2	TRBJ1-5	TRBD1	.	TGTGCCAGCAGTTTTCAGACAGGGGGTGGCAATCAGCCCCAGCATTTT	CASSFQTGGGNQPQHF
TRBV29-1	TRBJ2-3	.	.	TGCAGCGTTGATTCGGGAGATACGCAGTATTTT	CSVDSGDTQYF
TRBV6-1	TRBJ1-1	.	.	TGTGCCAGCAGAACGGGATCAAGGAACACTGAAGCTTTCTTT	CASRTGSRNTEAFF
TRBV6-5	TRBJ1-1	TRBD1	.	TGTGCCAGCAGTTATGACAGGGTCCTGGAGAACACTGAAGCTTTCTTT	CASSYDRVLENTEAFF
TRBV7-9	TRBJ2-1	.	.	TGTGCCAGCAGCTTAGACGTGACTAGCAATGAGCAGTTCTTC	CASSLDVTSNEQFF
TRBV7-2	TRBJ2-1	.	.	TGTGCCAGCAGCTTAGGGGTCCGCTCCAGTGAGCAGTTCTTC	CASSLGVRSSEQFF
TRBV9	TRBJ1-1	.	.	TGTGCCAGCAGCTTTGGGCCTAGCTCTATGAACACTGAAGCTTTCTTT	CASSFGPSSMNTEAFF
TRBV19	TRBJ1-5	.	.	TGTGCCAGTAGTAGGACAGTCAATCAGCCCCAGCATTTT	CASSRTVNQPQHF
TRBV7-7	TRBJ1-1	.	.	TGTGCTAGCAGCTTACGAGAAAACACTGAAGCTTTCTTT	CASSLRENTEAFF
TRBV5-6	TRBJ2-7	TRBD2	.	TGTGCCAGCAGGAAAGCGGGGGACAACTACGAGCAGTACTTC	CASRKAGDNYEQYF
TRBV18	TRBJ2-3	.	.	TGTGCCAGCTTGCGCACAGATACGCAGTATTTT	CASLRTDTQYF
TRBV11-2	TRBJ2-5	TRBD2	.	TGTGCCAGCAGCTTGGGACTAGAAGAGACCCAGTACTTC	CASSLGLEETQYF
TRBV9	TRBJ2-7	TRBD1	.	TGTGCCAGCAGCGCGTTGGCCGGGACAGCCTACTACGAGCAGTACTTC	CASSALAGTAYYEQYF
TRBV28	TRBJ2-2	.	.	TGTGCCAGCAGTTTGTTATCGGGACTCATCAACACCGGGGAGCTGTTTTTT	CASSLLSGLINTGELFF
TRBV5-1	TRBJ2-5	.	.	TGCGCCAGCAGCCCCCAACCATGGGAGACCCAGTACTTC	CASSPQPWETQYF
TRBV30	TRBJ2-7	TRBD1	once	TGTGCCTCTCAGGGGGCCTACGAGCAGTACTTC	CASQGAYEQYF
TRBV7-6	TRBJ2-7	TRBD2	.	TGTGCCAGCAGCTATACTAGCGGGAGGGCCTACGAGCAGTACTTC	CASSYTSGRAYEQYF
TRBV9	TRBJ1-4	.	.	TGTGCCAGCAGCGTAGGAGGTTCTAATGAAAAACTGTTTTTT	CASSVGGSNEKLFF
TRBV6-6	TRBJ1-5	.	.	TGTGCCAGCAGCCTGGGTTCGCAGCCCCAGCATTTT	CASSLGSQPQHF
TRBV29-1	TRBJ1-2	.	.	TGCAGCGTTGACAGGGGTGAAGGCTACACCTTC	CSVDRGEGYTF
TRBV7-2	TRBJ2-2	.	.	TGTGCCAGCAGCCGAAGGGTATCAAACACCGGGGAGCTGTTTTTT	CASSRRVSNTGELFF
TRBV11-2	TRBJ2-7	TRBD2	.	TGTGCCAGCAGCTTAGATCTAACTAGCGGAACCTACGAGCAGTACTTC	CASSLDLTSGTYEQYF
TRBV6-4	TRBJ2-7	.	.	TGTGCCAGCAGTTCTTACATCGGGAGCGGTTACGAGCAGTACTTC	CASSSYIGSGYEQYF
TRBV7-2	TRBJ2-3	.	once	TGTGCCAGCAACACCCGCCCCAGGGCACCTCTCATCACAGATACGCAGTATTTT	CASNTRPRAPLITDTQYF
TRBV6-4	TRBJ2-3	.	.	TGTGCCAGCTCTACGTGGGGCGGGAGCACAGATACGCAGTATTTT	CASSTWGGSTDTQYF
TRBV10-3	TRBJ1-5	.	.	TGTGCCATCAGTGAGTCGACGCAGATAGGACAGCCCCAGCATTTT	CAISESTQIGQPQHF
TRBV5-1	TRBJ2-5	TRBD1	.	TGCGCCAGCAGCAGGGGACAGGGGGAAGAGACCCAGTACTTC	CASSRGQGEETQYF
TRBV29-1	TRBJ2-1	TRBD2	.	TGCAGCGTCCTAGGGACTAGCTGGTACAATGAGCAGTTCTTC	CSVLGTSWYNEQFF
TRBV27	TRBJ2-1	.	.	TGTGCCAGCAGTTTATTCGTGGGAGTGAATGAGCAGTTCTTC	CASSLFVGVNEQFF
TRBV7-3	TRBJ2-1	TRBD1	.	TGTGCCAGCAGCTTCGGGACAGGGGTATATGAGCAGTTCTTC	CASSFGTGVYEQFF
TRBV7-2	TRBJ2-7	TRBD2	.	TGTGCCAGCAGCCCGGAAGCGGGAGGGGGATACGAGCAGTACTTC	CASSPEAGGGYEQYF
TRBV7-2	TRBJ1-5	.	once	TGTGCCAGCAGCTTGAGCCAGGGCCTTCATCAGCCCCAGCATTTT	CASSLSQGLHQPQHF
TRBV9	TRBJ2-7	TRBD2	.	TGTGCCAGCAGCGTAGGGATTAGCGGGAACTACGAGCAGTACTTC	CASSVGISGNYEQYF
TRBV15	TRBJ2-2	TRBD2	.	TGTGCCACCAGCAGAGATCTGCGGGAGATACACACCGGGGAGCTGTTTTTT	CATSRDLREIHTGELFF
TRBV6-5	TRBJ2-3	.	.	TGTGCCAGCAGCCGTGTAGGAGGGAGCACAGATACGCAGTATTTT	CASSRVGGSTDTQYF
TRBV6-5	TRBJ2-6	.	.	TGTGCCAGCAGTTACTTCTCTGGGGCCAACGTCCTGACTTTC	CASSYFSGANVLTF
TRBV28	TRBJ1-2	.	.	TGTGCCAGCGGACAAAGCGGACGGGGGGCTAACTATGGCTACACCTTC	CASGQSGRGANYGYTF
TRBV5-4	TRBJ1-1	.	.	TGTGCCAGCAGCTCACAGGGAGTGACTGAAGCTTTCTTT	CASSSQGVTEAFF
TRBV7-2	TRBJ2-1	.	.	TGTGCCAGCAGCTTACTCAACCTTGCGGAGTCTTCCTACAATGAGCAGTTCTTC	CASSLLNLAESSYNEQFF